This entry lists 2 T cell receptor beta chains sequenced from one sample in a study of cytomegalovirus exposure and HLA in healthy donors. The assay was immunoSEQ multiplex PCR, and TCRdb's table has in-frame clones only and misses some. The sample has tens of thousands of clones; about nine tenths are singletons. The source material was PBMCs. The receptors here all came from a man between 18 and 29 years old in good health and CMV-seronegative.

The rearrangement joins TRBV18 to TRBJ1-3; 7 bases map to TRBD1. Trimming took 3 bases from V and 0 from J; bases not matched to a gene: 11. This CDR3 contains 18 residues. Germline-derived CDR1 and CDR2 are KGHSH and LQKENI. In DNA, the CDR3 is TGTGCCAGCTCACCCACCTCGGACAGGTCGAGCTCTGGAAACACCATATATTTT. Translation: CASSPTSDRSSSGNTIYF.

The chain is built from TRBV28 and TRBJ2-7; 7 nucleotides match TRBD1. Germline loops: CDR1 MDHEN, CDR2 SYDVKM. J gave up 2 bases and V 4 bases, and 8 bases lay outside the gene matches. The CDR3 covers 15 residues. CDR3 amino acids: CASSSQGQNTYEQYF. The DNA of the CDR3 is TGTGCCAGCAGTTCCCAGGGACAGAATACCTACGAGCAGTACTTC.